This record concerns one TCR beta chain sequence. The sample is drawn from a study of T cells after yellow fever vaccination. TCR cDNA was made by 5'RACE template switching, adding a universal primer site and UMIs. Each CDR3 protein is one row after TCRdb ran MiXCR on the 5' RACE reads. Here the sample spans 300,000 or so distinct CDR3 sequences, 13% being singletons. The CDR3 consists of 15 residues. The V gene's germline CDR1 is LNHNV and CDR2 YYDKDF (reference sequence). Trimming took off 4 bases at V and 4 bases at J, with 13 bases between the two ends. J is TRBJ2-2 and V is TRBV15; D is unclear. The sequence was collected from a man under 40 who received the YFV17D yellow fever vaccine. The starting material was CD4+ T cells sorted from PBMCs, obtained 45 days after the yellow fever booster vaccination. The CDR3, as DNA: TGTGCCACCAGCAATCGAAAATCAGGCACCGGGGAGCTGTTTTTT. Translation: CATSNRKSGTGELFF.